The 22 T cell receptor beta chains below come from one sample, sequenced in a study of T-cell reconstitution after alpha-beta-depleted transplantation in children. It was with unique molecular identifiers that the TCRbeta library was prepared. TCRdb reprocessed the PCR reads via MiXCR and lists one record per CDR3 protein. The data show a few hundred thousand distinct CDR3 sequences, over 9% seen once. The sample consisted of PBMCs from the stem cell graft donor, taken from the stem cell graft. These receptors were taken from a human donor who donated a stem cell graft to a child with acute lymphoblastic leukemia.

The genes are TRBV2 and TRBJ2-1; D possibly corresponds to TRBD2 (6 bases). The CDR3 extends over 14 amino acids. Trimming removed 3 bases at V and 9 bases at J, with 15 bases between. Germline V gives CDR1 SNHLY, CDR2 FYNNEI. CDR3 nucleotides: TGTGCCAGCAGTGATCAGACTAGGCACGGTGAGCAGTTCTTC. Translation: CASSDQTRHGEQFF.

This clonotype was seen repeatedly, ten times or more. This chain connects TRBV7-2 to TRBJ1-6; possible D gene TRBD1, 6 bases. V lost 2 bases and J lost 5, with 19 bases in between. This CDR3 region has 18 residues. From germline, CDR1 is SGHTA and CDR2 FQGNSA. CDR3 DNA sequence: TGTGCCAGCAGCTTAAGGTTTGGCTGGACAGAAGATAATTCACCCCTCCACTTT. Translating it yields CASSLRFGWTEDNSPLHF.

This clonotype has at least ten counts. V and J are TRBV5-1 and TRBJ2-1; perhaps D is TRBD1 or TRBD2 (5 bases each). There are 14 residues in the CDR3. CDR1 and CDR2 (germline): SGHRS, YFSETQ. Trimming cost V 4 bases and J 5 bases, with 13 bases left between them. The CDR3 protein is CASSQIPGHNEQFF. The CDR3 DNA reads as TGCGCCAGCAGCCAGATTCCGGGACACAATGAGCAGTTCTTC.

Note on this clonotype: Relative to the germline gene, one junction end is altered; a read error may explain this. The CDR3 DNA reads TGCTGTGCTAGAGATGTGTCTAGCGGGAGAGGGCAAGAGACCCAGTACTTC. It codes for CCARDVSSGRGQETQYF. The rearrangement uses TRBV20-1 and TRBJ2-5; 10 nucleotides match TRBD2. Germline loops: CDR1 DFQATT, CDR2 SNEGSKA (reference sequence). The CDR3 extends over 17 amino acids.

The chain uses TRBV6-5 and TRBJ1-2; TRBD1 aligns across 11 bases. From germline, CDR1 is MNHEY and CDR2 SVGAGI. This CDR3 is 16 amino acids long. Losses at the gene ends were 2 bases for V and 1 base for J; bases not matched to a gene: 3. The CDR3 DNA sequence: TGTGCCAGCAGTTACGGGGACAGGGGGAGTAACTATGGCTACACCTTC. Its protein is CASSYGDRGSNYGYTF.

The chain links TRBV7-9 to TRBJ2-7; TRBD2 matches at 7 bases. Germline lookup yields CDR1 SEHNR and CDR2 FQNEAQ (reference sequence). The CDR3 consists of 14 residues. The V and J ends lost 4 bases and 2 bases, in that order; junction bases with no gene match: 5. The CDR3 protein is CASSSAGVTYEQYF. The CDR3 coding sequence is TGTGCCAGCAGCTCCGCGGGAGTAACCTACGAGCAGTACTTC.

This clonotype occurred a few times. This sequence joins TRBV28 and TRBJ2-5, with TRBD1 matching over 12 bases. Germline V gene lookup returns CDR1 MDHEN and CDR2 SYDVKM. The CDR3 is 14 amino acids. V was pared by 8 bases and J by 4 bases, with 5 bases of the junction left unmatched. The CDR3 reads CASWGQGAGETQYF. The CDR3 coding sequence is TGTGCCAGCTGGGGACAGGGGGCGGGAGAGACCCAGTACTTC.

In its sample, this clonotype was seen many times. The chain couples TRBV27 to TRBJ1-1; D perhaps matches TRBD1 (6 bases). The germline gives CDR1 MNHEY, CDR2 SMNVEV (reference sequence). The CDR3 is 15 residues long. Trimming shortened V by 8 bases and J by 1 base, and 17 bases separated the two germline ends. This chain's CDR3 is CASAPRGHPNTEAFF. The CDR3 DNA reads as TGTGCCAGCGCCCCCCGGGGACACCCGAACACTGAAGCTTTCTTT.

The CDR3 sequence is CASTPTGAPYEQYF. The CDR3 region has the DNA TGTGCCAGTACGCCGACAGGGGCCCCCTACGAGCAGTACTTC. V usage is TRBV12-3 or TRBV12-4 and J usage is TRBJ2-7, with 8 bases fitting TRBD1. This CDR3 contains 14 residues. V trimming: 9 bases; J trimming: 2 bases; junction bases outside the gene matches: 9.

The genes are TRBV5-1 and TRBJ2-7, with 8 bases aligning to TRBD1. Germline CDR1 is SGHRS and CDR2 is YFSETQ. The trim removed 4 bases at V and 0 bases at J, leaving 15 bases unmatched. This CDR3 is 18 amino acids long. The CDR3 is CASSAGGTGSRSSYEQYF. CDR3 nucleotide sequence: TGCGCCAGCAGCGCAGGGGGGACAGGTTCTAGGAGCTCCTACGAGCAGTACTTC.

J is TRBJ2-5 and V is TRBV5-1; maybe TRBD1 (6 bases). Germline V gives CDR1 SGHRS, CDR2 YFSETQ. CDR3 length: 16 amino acids. Trimming removed 2 bases from V and 4 bases from J, with 18 bases in between. The CDR3 coding sequence is TGCGCCAGCAGCTTCTCCCACACAGGGATTGGAGAGACCCAGTACTTC. Protein sequence: CASSFSHTGIGETQYF.

The sample holds many counts of this clonotype. The chain links TRBV4-1 to TRBJ2-3; the D gene is possibly TRBD1 (6 bases). CDR3 size: 15 residues. CDR1 is MGHRA, CDR2 YSYEKL, per germline. V lost 3 bases to trimming and J lost 0 bases, with 10 bases between them. CDR3 region: CASSHEQGSTDTQYF. In DNA, the CDR3 is TGCGCCAGCAGCCACGAACAGGGAAGCACAGATACGCAGTATTTT.

The gene calls are TRBV27 and TRBJ2-1; 10 bases match TRBD2. Germline loops: CDR1 MNHEY, CDR2 SMNVEV (reference sequence). The CDR3 runs to 16 residues. Trimming cost V 3 bases and J 9 bases; bases outside gene matches: 11. CDR3 residues: CASSFTPGLAMGEQFF. The CDR3 DNA is TGTGCCAGCAGTTTCACACCGGGACTAGCGATGGGTGAGCAGTTCTTC.

This clonotype has a handful of counts. V usage is TRBV28 and J usage is TRBJ2-5; either TRBD1 or TRBD2 may fit D (6 bases each). V lost 2 bases and J 5 bases, leaving 15 bases between the germline ends. The CDR3 has 15 residues. CDR1 is MDHEN, CDR2 SYDVKM, per germline. CDR3 DNA sequence: TGTGCCAGCAGTTTAGGGGGGCAGGGTAGGGAGACCCAGTACTTC. Its translation: CASSLGGQGRETQYF.

This clonotype was picked up a small number of times. The chain has TRBV4-3 and TRBJ1-6; D ambiguous. Germline assignment: CDR1 LGHNA and CDR2 YSLEER. This CDR3 spans 16 amino acids. Trimming removed 8 bases from V and 5 bases from J, with 19 bases in between. The CDR3 loop reads CASGLSLGAHNSPLHF. CDR3 sequence (DNA): TGCGCCAGCGGCCTAAGTTTGGGTGCTCATAATTCACCCCTCCACTTT.

This chain joins TRBV5-5 and TRBJ2-1, with 10 bases matching TRBD2. The junction had 7 bases not matched to a gene; V was cut back by 0 bases and J by 7 bases. Germline CDR1 and CDR2: SGHKS and YYEKEE (reference sequence). The CDR3 is 16 residues long. The CDR3 DNA reads as TGTGCCAGCAGCTTGGACCCTAGCGGGAGCGGGAATGAGCAGTTCTTC. Its protein is CASSLDPSGSGNEQFF.

V gene TRBV4-1 combines with J gene TRBJ2-5; D unclear. Looked up from germline, CDR1 is MGHRA and CDR2 is YSYEKL. The CDR3 has 13 residues. Trimming left V 1 base short and J 4 bases short, with 7 bases between. The CDR3 reads CASSQAPRETQYF. The CDR3 nucleotides are TGCGCCAGCAGCCAAGCCCCACGAGAGACCCAGTACTTC.

The V call is TRBV12-3 or TRBV12-4, the J call TRBJ2-5; 7 bases map to TRBD1. This CDR3 contains 16 residues. V lost 5 bases and J lost 2; bases outside the gene matches: 11. The CDR3 is CASSPYRGNRQETQYF. In nucleotides, the CDR3 is TGTGCCAGCAGTCCCTACAGGGGCAACCGGCAAGAGACCCAGTACTTC.

This clonotype has a handful of counts. This chain links TRBV2 with TRBJ2-7; no clear D gene. V shed 3 bases and J shed 1 base, with 7 bases lying between them. The CDR3 totals 13 residues. Germline V lookup: CDR1 SNHLY, CDR2 FYNNEI. The CDR3 is CASSEADSYEQYF. The CDR3 coding sequence is TGTGCCAGCAGTGAGGCCGATTCCTACGAGCAGTACTTC.

This clonotype was seen repeatedly, ten times or more. The rearrangement joins TRBV20-1 to TRBJ2-1; tentatively, D is TRBD1 or TRBD2 (5 bases each). Germline assignment: CDR1 DFQATT and CDR2 SNEGSKA (reference sequence). Trimming removed 5 bases at V and 4 bases at J, with 9 bases between. This CDR3 is built from 12 residues. In DNA form, the CDR3 reads TGCAGTGCTTTGGGACCTTACAATGAGCAGTTCTTC. The encoded protein is CSALGPYNEQFF.

This clonotype was detected only a few times. This chain connects TRBV12-3 or TRBV12-4 to TRBJ2-7; 7 bases match TRBD1. V shed 3 bases, J shed 1 base, and the junction held 3 bases outside the gene matches. The CDR3 extends over 14 amino acids. The CDR3: CASSFNRGSYEQYF. DNA of the CDR3: TGTGCCAGCAGTTTTAACAGGGGATCCTACGAGCAGTACTTC.

Remarks on this clonotype: The junction shows a germline mismatch at one end, possibly a read error. The J gene is TRBJ2-7, the V gene TRBV5-1; perhaps D is TRBD1 or TRBD2 (5 bases each). Germline CDR1 is SGHRS and CDR2 is YFSETQ. CDR3 length: 16 residues. In DNA form, the CDR3 reads TGCGGCAGCAGCTTTGACGGGGCCACTTTATGGGACGAGCAGTACTTC. This translates into CGSSFDGATLWDEQYF.